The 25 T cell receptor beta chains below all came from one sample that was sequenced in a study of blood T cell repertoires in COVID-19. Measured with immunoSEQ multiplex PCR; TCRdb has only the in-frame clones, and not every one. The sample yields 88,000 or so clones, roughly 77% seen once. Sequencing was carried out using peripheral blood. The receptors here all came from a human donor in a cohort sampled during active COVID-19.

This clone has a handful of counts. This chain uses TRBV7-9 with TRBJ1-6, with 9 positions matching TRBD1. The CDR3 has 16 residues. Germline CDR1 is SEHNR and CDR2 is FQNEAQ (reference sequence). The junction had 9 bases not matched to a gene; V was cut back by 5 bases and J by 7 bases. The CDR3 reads CASSPFGGQGNSPLHF. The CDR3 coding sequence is TGTGCCAGCAGCCCCTTTGGTGGACAGGGGAATTCACCCCTCCACTTT.

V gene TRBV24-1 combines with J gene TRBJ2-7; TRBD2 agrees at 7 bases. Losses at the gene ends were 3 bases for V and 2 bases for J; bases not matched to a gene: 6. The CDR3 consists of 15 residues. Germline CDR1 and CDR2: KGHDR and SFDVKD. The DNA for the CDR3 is TGTGCCACCAGTGATGGGGGAGGGTCGGCCTACGAGCAGTACTTC. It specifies CATSDGGGSAYEQYF.

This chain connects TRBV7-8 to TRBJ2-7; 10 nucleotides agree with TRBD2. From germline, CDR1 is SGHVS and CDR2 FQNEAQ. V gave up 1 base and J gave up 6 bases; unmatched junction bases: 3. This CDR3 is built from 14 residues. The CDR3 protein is CASSLELAGIEQYF. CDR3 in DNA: TGTGCCAGCAGCTTAGAACTAGCGGGAATCGAGCAGTACTTC. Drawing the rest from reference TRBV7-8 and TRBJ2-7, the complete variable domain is GAGVSQSPRYKVAKRGQDVALRCDPISGHVSLFWYQQALGQGPEFLTYFQNEAQLDKSGLPSDRFFAERPEGSVSTLKIQRTQQEDSAVYLCASSLELAGIEQYFGPGTRLTVT.

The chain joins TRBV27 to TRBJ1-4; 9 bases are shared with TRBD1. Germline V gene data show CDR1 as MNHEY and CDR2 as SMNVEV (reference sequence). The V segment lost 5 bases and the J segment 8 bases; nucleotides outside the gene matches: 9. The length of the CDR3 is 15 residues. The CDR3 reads CASSMSGQGGEKLFF. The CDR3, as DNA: TGTGCCAGCAGTATGTCGGGACAGGGTGGGGAAAAACTGTTTTTT.

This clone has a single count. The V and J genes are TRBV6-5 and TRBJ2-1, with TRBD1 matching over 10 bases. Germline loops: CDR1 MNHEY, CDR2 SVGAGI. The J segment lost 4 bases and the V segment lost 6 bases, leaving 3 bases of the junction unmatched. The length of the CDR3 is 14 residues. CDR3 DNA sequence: TGTGCCAGCAGCCGACAGGGGGCGTACAATGAGCAGTTCTTC. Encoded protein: CASSRQGAYNEQFF.

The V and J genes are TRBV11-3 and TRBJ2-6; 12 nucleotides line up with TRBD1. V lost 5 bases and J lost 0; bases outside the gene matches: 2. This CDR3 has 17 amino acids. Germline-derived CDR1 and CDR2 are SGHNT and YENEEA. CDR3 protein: CASSRGQGASGANVLTF. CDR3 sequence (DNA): TGTGCCAGCAGCCGGGGACAGGGGGCCTCTGGGGCCAACGTCCTGACTTTC.

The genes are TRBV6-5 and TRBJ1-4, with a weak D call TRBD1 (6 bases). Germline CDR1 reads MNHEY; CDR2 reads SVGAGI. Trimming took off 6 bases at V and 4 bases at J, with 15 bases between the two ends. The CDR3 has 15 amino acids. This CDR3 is CASSRAGQDNEKLFF. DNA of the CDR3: TGTGCCAGCAGCCGAGCGGGACAAGATAATGAAAAACTGTTTTTT.

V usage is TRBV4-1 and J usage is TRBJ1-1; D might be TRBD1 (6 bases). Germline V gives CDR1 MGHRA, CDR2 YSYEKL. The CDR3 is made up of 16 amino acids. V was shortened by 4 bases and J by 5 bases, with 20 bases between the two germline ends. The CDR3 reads CASSPLWTVPGTEAFF. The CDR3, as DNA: TGCGCCAGCAGCCCTCTCTGGACAGTCCCGGGGACTGAAGCTTTCTTT.

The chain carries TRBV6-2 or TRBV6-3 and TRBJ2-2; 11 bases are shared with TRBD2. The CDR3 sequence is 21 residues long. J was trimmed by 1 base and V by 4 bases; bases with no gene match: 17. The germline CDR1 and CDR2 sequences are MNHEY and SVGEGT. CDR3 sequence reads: CASSSASTGAGLAGNTGELFF. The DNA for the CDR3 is TGTGCCAGCAGTTCCGCATCGACAGGCGCCGGACTAGCGGGGAACACCGGGGAGCTGTTTTTT.

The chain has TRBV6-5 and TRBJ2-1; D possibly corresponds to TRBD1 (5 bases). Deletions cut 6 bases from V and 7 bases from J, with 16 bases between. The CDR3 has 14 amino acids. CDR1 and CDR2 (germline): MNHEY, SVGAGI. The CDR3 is CASRTFQGRNEQFF. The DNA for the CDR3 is TGTGCCAGCAGAACCTTCCAGGGAAGGAATGAGCAGTTCTTC.

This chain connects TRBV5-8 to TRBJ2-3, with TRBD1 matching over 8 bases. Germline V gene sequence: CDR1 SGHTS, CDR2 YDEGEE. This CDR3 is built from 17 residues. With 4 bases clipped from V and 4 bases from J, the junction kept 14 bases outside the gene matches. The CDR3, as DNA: TGTGCCAGCAGCGGGGGGACAGGCGAGATTGGGGCAGATACGCAGTATTTT. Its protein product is CASSGGTGEIGADTQYF. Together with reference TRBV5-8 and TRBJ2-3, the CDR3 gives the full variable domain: EAGVTQSPTHLIKTRGQQATLRCSPISGHTSVYWYQQALGLGLQFLLWYDEGEERNRGNFPPRFSGRQFPNYSSELNVNALELEDSALYLCASSGGTGEIGADTQYFGPGTRLTVL.

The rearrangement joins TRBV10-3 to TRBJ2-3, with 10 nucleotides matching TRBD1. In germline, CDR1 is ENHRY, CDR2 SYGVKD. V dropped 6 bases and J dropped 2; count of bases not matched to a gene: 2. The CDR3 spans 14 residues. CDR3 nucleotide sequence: TGTGCCATCAGGACAGGGGGCAACACAGATACGCAGTATTTT. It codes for CAIRTGGNTDTQYF.

CDR3 nucleotides: TGTGCCAGCAGCTTAACTAGGCGGGACCACGAGCAGTACTTC. This gives the protein CASSLTRRDHEQYF. The gene calls are TRBV7-3 and TRBJ2-7, with D perhaps matching TRBD2 (6 bases). CDR3 length: 14 residues. The germline gives CDR1 SGHTA, CDR2 FQGTGA. Trimming took off 0 bases at V and 5 bases at J, with 11 bases between the two ends.

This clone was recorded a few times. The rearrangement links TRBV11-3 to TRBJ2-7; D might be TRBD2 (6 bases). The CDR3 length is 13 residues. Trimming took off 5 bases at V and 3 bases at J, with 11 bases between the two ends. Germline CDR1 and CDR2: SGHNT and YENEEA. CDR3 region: CASSEVGGYEQYF. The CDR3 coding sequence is TGTGCCAGCAGCGAGGTGGGGGGCTACGAGCAGTACTTC.

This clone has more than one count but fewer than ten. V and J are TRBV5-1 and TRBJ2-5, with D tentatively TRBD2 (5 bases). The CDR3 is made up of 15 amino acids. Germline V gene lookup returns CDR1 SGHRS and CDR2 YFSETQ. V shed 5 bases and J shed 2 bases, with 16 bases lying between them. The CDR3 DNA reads TGCGCCAGCAGAGTGAGGCGGGCCGTTCAAGAGACCCAGTACTTC. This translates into CASRVRRAVQETQYF. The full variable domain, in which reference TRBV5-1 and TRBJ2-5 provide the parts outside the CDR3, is KAGVTQTPRYLIKTRGQQVTLSCSPISGHRSVSWYQQTPGQGLQFLFEYFSETQRNKGNFPGRFSGRQFSNSRSEMNVSTLELGDSALYLCASRVRRAVQETQYFGPGTRLLVL.

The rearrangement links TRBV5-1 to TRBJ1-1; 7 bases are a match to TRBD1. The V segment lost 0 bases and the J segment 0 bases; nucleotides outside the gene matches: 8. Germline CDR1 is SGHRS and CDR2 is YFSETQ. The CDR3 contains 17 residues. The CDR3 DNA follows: TGCGCCAGCAGCTTGGGGGGACAGAGAACTTTGAACACTGAAGCTTTCTTT. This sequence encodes CASSLGGQRTLNTEAFF.

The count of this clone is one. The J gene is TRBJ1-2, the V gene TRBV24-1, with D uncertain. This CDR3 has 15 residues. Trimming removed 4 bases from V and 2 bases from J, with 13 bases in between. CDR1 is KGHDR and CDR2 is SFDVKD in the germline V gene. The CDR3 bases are TGTGCCACCAGTGACTACGGTGAGGGCAACTATGGCTACACCTTC. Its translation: CATSDYGEGNYGYTF.

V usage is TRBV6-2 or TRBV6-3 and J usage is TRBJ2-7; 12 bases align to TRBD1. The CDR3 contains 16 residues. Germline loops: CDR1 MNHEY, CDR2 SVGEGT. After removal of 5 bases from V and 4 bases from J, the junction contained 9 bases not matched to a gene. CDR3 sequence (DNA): TGTGCCAGCAGTGCCCCCGGGGACAGGGGGCGTTACGAGCAGTACTTC. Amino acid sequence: CASSAPGDRGRYEQYF.

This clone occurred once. For the CDR3, the DNA is TGTGCCAGCAGGCCGAGGACAGGTCTCTATGGCTACACCTTC. Translation gives CASRPRTGLYGYTF. This chain uses TRBV28 with TRBJ1-2; the match to TRBD1 covers 7 bases. After removal of 6 bases from V and 4 bases from J, the junction contained 8 bases not matched to a gene. The germline V gene has CDR1 MDHEN and CDR2 SYDVKM. This CDR3 is 14 amino acids long.

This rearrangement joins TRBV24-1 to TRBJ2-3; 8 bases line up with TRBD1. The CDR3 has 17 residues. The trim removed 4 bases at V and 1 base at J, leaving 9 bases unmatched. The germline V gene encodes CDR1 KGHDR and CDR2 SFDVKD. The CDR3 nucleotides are TGTGCCACCAGTGACCCGTCCAGGGGGCAGGGCACAGATACGCAGTATTTT. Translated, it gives CATSDPSRGQGTDTQYF.

The CDR3 loop reads CASSLDRGRGNEQFF. The CDR3 DNA reads TGTGCCAGCAGCTTGGACAGGGGGCGCGGTAATGAGCAGTTCTTC. The rearrangement links TRBV5-4 to TRBJ2-1, with 9 bases lining up with TRBD1. The germline CDR1 and CDR2 sequences are SGHNT and YYREEE (reference sequence). The CDR3 extends over 15 amino acids. Trimming took 0 bases from V and 7 from J; bases not matched to a gene: 5.

CDR3 loop: CASSSGQGGVNEQFF. Here the CDR3 DNA reads TGTGCCAGCAGCTCGGGACAGGGGGGAGTCAATGAGCAGTTCTTC. The J gene is TRBJ2-1, the V gene TRBV11-3; 11 bases are shared with TRBD1. Germline CDR1 reads SGHNT; CDR2 reads YENEEA. The CDR3 is made up of 15 amino acids. The ends lost 4 bases at V and 6 bases at J; junction bases unmatched: 5.

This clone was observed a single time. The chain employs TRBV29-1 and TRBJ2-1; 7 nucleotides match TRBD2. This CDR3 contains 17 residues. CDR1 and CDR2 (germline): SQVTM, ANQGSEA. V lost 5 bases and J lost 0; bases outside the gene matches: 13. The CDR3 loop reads CSVTPPQRGSSYNEQFF. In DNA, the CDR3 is TGCAGCGTTACTCCCCCACAGCGGGGAAGCTCCTACAATGAGCAGTTCTTC.

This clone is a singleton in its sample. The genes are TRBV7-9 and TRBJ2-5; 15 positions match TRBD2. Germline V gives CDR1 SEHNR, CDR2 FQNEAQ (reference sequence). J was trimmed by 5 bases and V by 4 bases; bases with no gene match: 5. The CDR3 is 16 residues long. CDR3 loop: CASSWTSGRAGETQYF. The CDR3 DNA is TGTGCCAGCAGCTGGACTAGCGGGAGGGCCGGGGAGACCCAGTACTTC.

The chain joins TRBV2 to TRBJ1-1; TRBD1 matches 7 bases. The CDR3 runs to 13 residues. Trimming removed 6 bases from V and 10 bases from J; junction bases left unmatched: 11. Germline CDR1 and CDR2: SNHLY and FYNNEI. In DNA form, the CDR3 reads TGTGCCAGCAGCAGACAGGGAGCGGTAGTAGCTTTCTTT. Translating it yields CASSRQGAVVAFF.